These T cell receptor beta chains were read from a single sample in a study of type 1 regulatory T cells. TCRdb re-analysed the reads in MiXCR, keeping a single row per CDR3 protein. Found here are roughly 18,000 distinct CDR3 sequences, roughly 10% of them singletons; the top ten hold over 2.5%. The sequenced sample was CD4+ T cells, either the whole sample or a sorted fraction (not recorded which). Receptor source: a human donor in good health. The CDR3 runs from the conserved cysteine through the conserved F or W. A D gene is named only where the DNA matches it firmly. The size of a clone is reported for some rows only, either as once, few or many, or as a class for expanded clones.

TRBJ2-1 | medium-sized | TRBV6-1 | NA | CASSGQYEQFF | TGTGCCAGCAGTGGCCAATATGAGCAGTTCTTC
TRBJ2-3 | NA | TRBV11-2 | NA | CASSFRGADTQYF | TGTGCCAGCAGCTTCAGGGGCGCAGATACGCAGTATTTT
TRBJ2-4 | many | TRBV5-1 | TRBD1 | CASSLSGGAHIQYF | TGCGCCAGCAGCTTGTCAGGGGGCGCACACATTCAGTACTTC
TRBJ2-1 | many | TRBV2 | NA | CASRPNGDESEQFF | TGTGCCAGCCGTCCCAACGGGGATGAGAGTGAGCAGTTCTTC
TRBJ2-4 | many | TRBV14 | TRBD2 | CASSQRDAPGLAGEYEKNIQYF | TGTGCCAGCAGCCAGCGCGACGCTCCGGGACTAGCGGGAGAGTACGAGAAAAACATTCAGTACTTC
TRBJ2-5 | many | TRBV5-1 | NA | CASSLVTGKKTQYF | TGCGCCAGCAGCTTGGTTACAGGCAAGAAGACCCAGTACTTC
TRBJ1-2 | NA | TRBV28 | NA | CASNSNYGYTF | TGTGCCAGCAACTCTAACTATGGCTACACCTTC
TRBJ2-4 | few | TRBV5-1 | NA | CASSLELAKNIQYF | TGCGCCAGCAGCTTGGAACTAGCCAAAAACATTCAGTACTTC
TRBJ2-1 | many | TRBV20-1 | NA | CSAVGSSEVEQFF | TGCAGTGCGGTCGGGAGTTCGGAAGTGGAGCAGTTCTTC
TRBJ2-1 | few | TRBV14 | NA | CASSQLPAGNNEQFF | TGTGCCAGCAGCCAACTACCAGCCGGAAACAATGAGCAGTTCTTC
TRBJ2-5 | NA | TRBV6-5 | NA | CASAAVKVWETQYF | TGTGCCAGCGCCGCGGTCAAAGTCTGGGAGACCCAGTACTTC
TRBJ2-7 | many | TRBV5-1 | NA | CASSFSETGTSEQYF | TGCGCCAGCAGCTTTTCCGAGACAGGGACTAGCGAGCAGTACTTC
TRBJ1-1 | NA | TRBV7-9 | NA | CASSLAGRTEAFF | TGTGCCAGCAGCTTAGCAGGGAGGACTGAAGCTTTCTTT
TRBJ2-7 | many | TRBV27 | NA | CASSTSAGFRQYF | TGTGCCAGCAGCACCTCGGCGGGGTTTCGGCAGTACTTC
TRBJ2-1 | many | TRBV20-1 | TRBD1 | CSAPPVQGASSYNEQFF | TGCAGTGCTCCCCCCGTTCAGGGGGCCAGCTCCTACAATGAGCAGTTCTTC
TRBJ2-7 | many | TRBV29-1 | NA | CSVLRGQAEQYF | TGCAGCGTTTTGCGGGGTCAGGCCGAGCAGTACTTC
TRBJ2-6 | many | TRBV27 | NA | CASSLSSGANVLTF | TGTGCCAGCAGTTTATCCTCTGGGGCCAACGTCCTGACTTTC
TRBJ1-2 | few | TRBV2 | TRBD1 | CASSGQGANYGYTF | TGTGCCAGCAGTGGACAGGGGGCGAACTATGGCTACACCTTC